This T cell receptor (beta chain) was retrieved from a study of cytomegalovirus exposure and HLA in healthy donors. Findings and limits, study-wide: In vitro data verified three CMV-associated chains as specific for CMV antigens.

The PCR had 60 Vbeta and 13 Jbeta primers. Here immunoSEQ multiplex PCR was the method, and the copy in TCRdb shows in-frame clones only, minus some. The repertoire holds roughly 150,000 clones, with 80% to 85% as singletons. As to this clone: Its cognate antigen is unknown.

Germline lookup yields CDR1 SEHNR and CDR2 FQNEAQ (reference sequence). The length of the CDR3 is 15 residues. Trimming left V 1 base short and J 4 bases short, with 11 bases between. The chain links TRBV7-9 to TRBJ2-1, with D unresolved. The sequence derives from a boy aged 2 to 10 in good health and CMV-seronegative. The material sequenced was PBMCs. This CDR3 is CASSLGGTTYNEQFF. The CDR3 DNA reads TGTGCCAGCAGCTTAGGCGGCACAACTTACAATGAGCAGTTCTTC.